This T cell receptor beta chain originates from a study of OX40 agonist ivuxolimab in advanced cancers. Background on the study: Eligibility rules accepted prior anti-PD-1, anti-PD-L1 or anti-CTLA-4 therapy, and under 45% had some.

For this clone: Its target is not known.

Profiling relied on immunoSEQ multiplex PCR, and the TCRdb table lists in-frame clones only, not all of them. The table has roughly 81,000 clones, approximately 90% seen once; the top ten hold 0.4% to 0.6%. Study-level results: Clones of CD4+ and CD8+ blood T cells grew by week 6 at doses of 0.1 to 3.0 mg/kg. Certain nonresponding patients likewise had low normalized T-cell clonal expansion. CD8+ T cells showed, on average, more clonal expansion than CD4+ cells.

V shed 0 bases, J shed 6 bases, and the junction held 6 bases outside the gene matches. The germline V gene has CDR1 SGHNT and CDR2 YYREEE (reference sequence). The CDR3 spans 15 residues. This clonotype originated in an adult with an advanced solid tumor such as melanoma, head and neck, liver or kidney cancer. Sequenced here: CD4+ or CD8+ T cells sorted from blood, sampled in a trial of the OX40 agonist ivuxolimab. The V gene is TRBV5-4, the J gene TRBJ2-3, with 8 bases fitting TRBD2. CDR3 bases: TGTGCCAGCAGCTTGGACGGGGGGGCCGCGGATACGCAGTATTTT. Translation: CASSLDGGAADTQYF.